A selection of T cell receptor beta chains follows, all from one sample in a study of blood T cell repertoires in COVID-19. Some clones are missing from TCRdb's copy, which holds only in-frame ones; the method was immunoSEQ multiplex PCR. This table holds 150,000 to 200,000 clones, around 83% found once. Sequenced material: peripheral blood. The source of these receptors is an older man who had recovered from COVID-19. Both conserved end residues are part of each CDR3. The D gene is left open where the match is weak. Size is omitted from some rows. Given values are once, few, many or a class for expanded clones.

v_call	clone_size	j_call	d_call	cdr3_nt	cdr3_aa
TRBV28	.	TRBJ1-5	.	TGTGCCAGCAGATCAATCGATTGGGAGGGTAGCAATCAGCCCCAGCATTTT	CASRSIDWEGSNQPQHF
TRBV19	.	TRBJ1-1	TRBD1	TGTGCCAGTAGTATCGGGACAGCGGAAGCTTTCTTT	CASSIGTAEAFF
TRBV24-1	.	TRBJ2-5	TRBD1	TGTGCCACCAGTGATCCGGGACAGTTACAAGAGACCCAGTACTTC	CATSDPGQLQETQYF
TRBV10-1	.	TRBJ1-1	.	TGCGCCAGCAGTCGGGGGGCAAGGACTGAAGCTTTCTTT	CASSRGARTEAFF
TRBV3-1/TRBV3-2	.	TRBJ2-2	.	TGTGCCAGCAGCCACCAGGGGAACACCGGGGAGCTGTTTTTT	CASSHQGNTGELFF
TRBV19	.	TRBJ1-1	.	TGTGCCAGTAGCTTAACAGGGTCCGCTGAAGCTTTCTTT	CASSLTGSAEAFF
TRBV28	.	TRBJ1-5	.	TGTGCCAGCAGTTTAACCCAGCAGCCCCAGCATTTT	CASSLTQQPQHF
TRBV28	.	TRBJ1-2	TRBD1	TGTGCCAGCAGGACAGGGGTAGACTATGGCTACACCTTC	CASRTGVDYGYTF
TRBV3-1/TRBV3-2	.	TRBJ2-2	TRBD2	TGTGCCAGCAAGGACGGCGGGAGGGCCGCGGTAACCGGGGAGCTGTTTTTT	CASKDGGRAAVTGELFF
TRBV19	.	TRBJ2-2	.	TGTGCCAGTAGTATAGTGGGCAGGGGGAACACCGGGGAGCTGTTTTTT	CASSIVGRGNTGELFF
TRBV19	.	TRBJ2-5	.	TGTGCCAGTAGTATCAGGGTTCGAGAGACCCAGTACTTC	CASSIRVRETQYF
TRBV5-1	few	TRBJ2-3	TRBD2	TGCGCCAGCAGTTCAGGACGGGAGGTTAGCACAGATACGCAGTATTTT	CASSSGREVSTDTQYF
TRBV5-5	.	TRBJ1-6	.	TGTGCCAGCAGCTTGGGGGAGGGTAGTTCACCCCTCCACTTT	CASSLGEGSSPLHF
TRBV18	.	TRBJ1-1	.	TGTGCCAGCTCACCTGGTGGACAAACGAGCACTGAAGCTTTCTTT	CASSPGGQTSTEAFF
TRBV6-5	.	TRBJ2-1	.	TGTGCCAGCAGTTACTCCCCGTCGACTAGTGTTGGCTGGCAGTTCTTC	CASSYSPSTSVGWQFF
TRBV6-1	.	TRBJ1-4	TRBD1	TGTGCCAGCAGTGATTCGACAGGGGGGGATGAAAAACTGTTTTTT	CASSDSTGGDEKLFF
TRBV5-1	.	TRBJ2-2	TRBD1	TGCGCCAGCAGCTCAGGACAGGGGTCAGGCGGGGAGCTGTTTTTT	CASSSGQGSGGELFF
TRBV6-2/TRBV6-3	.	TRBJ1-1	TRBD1	TGTGCCAGCAGTGCCGGGACAGCAGACACTGAAGCTTTCTTT	CASSAGTADTEAFF
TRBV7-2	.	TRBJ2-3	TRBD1	TGTGCCAGCAGCCCAGGACAGGGGGGTAGCACAGATACGCAGTATTTT	CASSPGQGGSTDTQYF
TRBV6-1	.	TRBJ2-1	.	TGTGCCAGCAGTGGAAAGCCGGGACTCTATGTCTACAATGAGCAGTTCTTC	CASSGKPGLYVYNEQFF
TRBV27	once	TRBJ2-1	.	TGTGCCAGCAGTTTACGTCGAGCGGGCTCCTACAATGAGCAGTTCTTC	CASSLRRAGSYNEQFF
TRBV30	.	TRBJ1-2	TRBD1	TGTGCCTGGGGGACCGGGACAGTCTATGGCTACACCTTC	CAWGTGTVYGYTF
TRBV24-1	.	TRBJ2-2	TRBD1	TGTGCCACCAGTGATTTCGGGACAGGGGGTAACACCGGGGAGCTGTTTTTT	CATSDFGTGGNTGELFF
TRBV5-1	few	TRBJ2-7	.	TGCGCCAGCAGCTTAGGGGTAGGGTCCTACGAGCAGTACTTC	CASSLGVGSYEQYF
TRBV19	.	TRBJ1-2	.	TGTGCCAGTAGTACAGGCGACTCGGGAGTTAATGGCTACACCTTC	CASSTGDSGVNGYTF
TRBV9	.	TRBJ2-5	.	TGTGCCAGCAGCGTATACGGAGTATATCAAGAGACCCAGTACTTC	CASSVYGVYQETQYF
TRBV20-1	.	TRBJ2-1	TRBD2	TGCAGTGCTAGTCTGGCGGGAGGGAGCAATGAGCAGTTCTTC	CSASLAGGSNEQFF
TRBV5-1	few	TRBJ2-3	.	TGCGCCAGCAGCTTGGGGACAGCTGGTACAGATACGCAGTATTTT	CASSLGTAGTDTQYF
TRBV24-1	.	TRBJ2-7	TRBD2	TGTGCCACCACCATGGCTAGCGGGAGTTCAGCCTCCTACGAGCAGTACTTC	CATTMASGSSASYEQYF
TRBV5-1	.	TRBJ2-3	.	TGCGCCAGCAGCTTGAGGACTAGCACAGATACGCAGTATTTT	CASSLRTSTDTQYF
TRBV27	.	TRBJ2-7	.	TGTGCCAGCAGCTATAAAGGGGATCGGTACGAGCAGTACTTC	CASSYKGDRYEQYF